Below, one T cell receptor (beta chain) is given with its context. One junction end disagrees with the germline gene, perhaps due to a read error. iRepertoire HTBI primers and Arm-PCR of CDR3 regions built TCR beta libraries. TCRdb re-analysed the multiplex PCR reads in MiXCR, keeping a single row per CDR3 protein. The sample yields 500,000 or so distinct CDR3 sequences, about a sixth seen once. Documented time point: newly diagnosed GD, antithyroid drugs for less than 3 months. Making the TCR library involved RNA that had been extracted from PBMCs. There are 14 residues in the CDR3. Germline V gene data show CDR1 as SGHRS and CDR2 as YFSETQ. The sample comes from a study of regulatory T cells in long-lasting Graves disease. These data were also reused for a study on T cells in Graves' hyperthyroidism and ophthalmopathy. That work states: The model identified upcoming ophthalmopathy a median about six months ahead of onset.

Specimen: peripheral blood mononuclear cells (PBMCs), collected at new diagnosis, from a patient treated with antithyroid drugs. The TCR sequence derives from a man aged 40-55 years with Graves disease. The chain combines TRBV5-1 with TRBJ2-7; 7 nucleotides align to TRBD1. CDR3 residues: CTSSGTGVGYEQYF. The CDR3 bases are TGCACCAGCAGCGGAACAGGGGTCGGCTACGAGCAGTACTTC.